A single sample gave rise to the 10 T cell receptor beta chains below, sequenced in a study of blood T cell repertoires in COVID-19. The method was immunoSEQ multiplex PCR; TCRdb's version includes in-frame clones alone and lacks a portion of them. The profile shows roughly 260,000 clones, 91% of them singletons. Input material: peripheral blood. The receptors derive from a person under 35 with COVID-19, enrolled during active disease.

The V and J genes are TRBV5-6 and TRBJ2-7; TRBD1 matches at 9 bases. Trimming removed 6 bases from V and 3 bases from J; junction bases left unmatched: 7. Germline CDR1 and CDR2: SGHDT and YYEEEE. This CDR3 comprises 14 residues. The CDR3 protein is CASTSGTGFYEQYF. The CDR3 DNA reads TGTGCCAGCACTTCCGGGACAGGGTTCTACGAGCAGTACTTC.

J is TRBJ1-2 and V is TRBV19, with TRBD1 matching 8 bases. CDR1 LNHDA and CDR2 SQIVND come from the germline V gene (reference sequence). J was trimmed by 4 bases and V by 5 bases; bases with no gene match: 3. The length of the CDR3 is 13 residues. The CDR3: CASSEGQVYGYTF. The CDR3, as DNA: TGTGCCAGTAGTGAGGGACAGGTCTATGGCTACACCTTC.

CDR3 sequence reads: CASSESGREAFF. In DNA form, the CDR3 reads TGTGCCAGCAGTGAATCGGGGAGGGAAGCTTTCTTT. The gene calls are TRBV6-1 and TRBJ1-1, with D hard to call. Germline CDR1 reads MNHNS; CDR2 reads SASEGT. Trimming removed 2 bases at V and 8 bases at J, with 9 bases between. CDR3 length equals 12 residues.

V gene TRBV28 combines with J gene TRBJ1-2, with D unresolved. The CDR3 consists of 13 residues. Germline V gives CDR1 MDHEN, CDR2 SYDVKM. Trimming took off 1 base at V and 3 bases at J, with 6 bases between the two ends. Here the CDR3 DNA reads TGTGCCAGCAGTTTATCACACCACTATGGCTACACCTTC. This codes for CASSLSHHYGYTF.

The chain couples TRBV4-3 to TRBJ2-7; the match to TRBD2 covers 8 bases. The CDR3 runs 16 residues. Germline-derived CDR1 and CDR2 are LGHNA and YSLEER. V was clipped by 3 bases and J by 4 bases; unmatched bases: 11. In DNA, the CDR3 is TGCGCCAGCAGCCAGGAGGGGGTTAGCGGGATATACGAGCAGTACTTC. This sequence encodes CASSQEGVSGIYEQYF.

This rearrangement joins TRBV24-1 to TRBJ2-2; 7 bases match TRBD2. After removal of 3 bases from V and 7 bases from J, the junction contained 13 bases not matched to a gene. Germline-derived CDR1 and CDR2 are KGHDR and SFDVKD. CDR3 length: 17 amino acids. Written as DNA, the CDR3 is TGTGCCACCAGTGATCAGAGCGGGACCCTTGGGGGCGGGGAGCTGTTTTTT. Translated, it gives CATSDQSGTLGGGELFF.

The rearrangement links TRBV25-1 to TRBJ2-3; tentatively, D is TRBD1 (6 bases). V was trimmed by 4 bases and J by 2 bases, leaving 16 bases between them. Germline-derived CDR1 and CDR2 are MGHDK and SYGVNS. The CDR3 has 16 amino acids. CDR3 protein: CASSAPLQGITDTQYF. CDR3 nucleotides: TGTGCCAGCAGTGCCCCCCTACAGGGAATCACAGATACGCAGTATTTT.

The chain uses TRBV29-1 and TRBJ2-7, with 7 bases aligning to TRBD2. J was trimmed by 3 bases and V by 4 bases; bases with no gene match: 6. This CDR3 has 13 amino acids. In germline, CDR1 is SQVTM, CDR2 ANQGSEA. The CDR3 reads CSVVSKRDYEQYF. Here the CDR3 DNA reads TGCAGCGTTGTATCCAAGCGGGACTACGAGCAGTACTTC.

The chain links TRBV5-1 to TRBJ1-2; perhaps TRBD1 as D (6 bases). The germline CDR1 and CDR2 sequences are SGHRS and YFSETQ. The CDR3 runs 13 residues. The V end was cut by 2 bases, the J end by 4 bases, with 9 bases between. In DNA form, the CDR3 reads TGCGCCAGCAGCTTTGACAGGACCTATGGCTACACCTTC. The encoded protein is CASSFDRTYGYTF.

The rearrangement uses TRBV27 and TRBJ1-6; D is unresolved. Germline CDR1 MNHEY, CDR2 SMNVEV (reference sequence). This CDR3 region has 17 residues. V was trimmed by 0 bases and J by 0 bases, leaving 9 bases between them. The CDR3 is CASSLSYGSSYNSPLHF. CDR3 nucleotide sequence: TGTGCCAGCAGTTTATCGTACGGGAGCTCCTATAATTCACCCCTCCACTTT.